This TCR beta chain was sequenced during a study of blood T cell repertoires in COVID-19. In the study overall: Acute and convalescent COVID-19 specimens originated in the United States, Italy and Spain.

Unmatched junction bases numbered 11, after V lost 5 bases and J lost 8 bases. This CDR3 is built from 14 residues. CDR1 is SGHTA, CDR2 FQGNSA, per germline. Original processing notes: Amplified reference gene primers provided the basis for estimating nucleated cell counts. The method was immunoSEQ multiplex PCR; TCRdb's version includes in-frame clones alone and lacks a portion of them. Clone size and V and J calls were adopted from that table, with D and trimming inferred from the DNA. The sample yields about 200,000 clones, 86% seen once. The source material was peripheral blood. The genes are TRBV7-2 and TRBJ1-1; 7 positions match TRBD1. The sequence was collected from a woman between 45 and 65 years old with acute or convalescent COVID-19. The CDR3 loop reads CASSTSGTEDEAFF. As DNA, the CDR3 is TGTGCCAGCAGCACCTCCGGGACAGAGGACGAAGCTTTCTTT.